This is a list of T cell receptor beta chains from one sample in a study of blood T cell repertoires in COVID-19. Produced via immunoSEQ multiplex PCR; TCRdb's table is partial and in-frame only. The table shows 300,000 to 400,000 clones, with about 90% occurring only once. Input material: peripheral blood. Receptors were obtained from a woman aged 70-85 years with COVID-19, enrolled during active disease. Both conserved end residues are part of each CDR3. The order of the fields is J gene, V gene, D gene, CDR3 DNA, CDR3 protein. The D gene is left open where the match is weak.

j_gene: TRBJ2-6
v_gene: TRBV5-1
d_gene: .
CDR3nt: TGCGCCAGCAGCAGGTTTGACACCTCTGGGGCCAACGTCCTGACTTTC
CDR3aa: CASSRFDTSGANVLTF

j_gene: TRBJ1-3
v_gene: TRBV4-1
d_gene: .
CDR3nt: TGCGCCAGCAGCACCCGACTGATCTCTGGAAACACCATATATTTT
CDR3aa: CASSTRLISGNTIYF

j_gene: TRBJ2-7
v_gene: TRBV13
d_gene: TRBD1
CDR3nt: TGTGCCAGCAGCTGGGGACAGAAGGGTATGCAGTACTTC
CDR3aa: CASSWGQKGMQYF

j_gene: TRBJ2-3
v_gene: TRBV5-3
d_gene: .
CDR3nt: TGTGCCAGAAGCTTGGCCTCTAGCGATCAGTTTGCAGATACGCAGTATTTT
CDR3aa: CARSLASSDQFADTQYF

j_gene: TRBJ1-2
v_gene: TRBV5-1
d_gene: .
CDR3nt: TGCGCCAGCACCGATTCCGGGGAGTACACCTTC
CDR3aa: CASTDSGEYTF

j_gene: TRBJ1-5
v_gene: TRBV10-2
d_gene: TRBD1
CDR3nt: TGCGCCAGCAGTTGGGGACAGGCTAGCAATCAGCCCCAGCATTTT
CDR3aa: CASSWGQASNQPQHF

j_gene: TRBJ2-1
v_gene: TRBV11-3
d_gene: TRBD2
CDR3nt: TGTGCCAGCAGCTTGCGGGGGGGCCTCAATGAGCAGTTCTTC
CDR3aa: CASSLRGGLNEQFF

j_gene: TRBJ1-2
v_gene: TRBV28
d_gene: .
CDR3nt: TGTGCCAGCAGTTTAGGCGGGAATGGCTACACCTTC
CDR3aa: CASSLGGNGYTF

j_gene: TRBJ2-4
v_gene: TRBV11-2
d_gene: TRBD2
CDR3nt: TGTGCCAGCAGCTTAAACCTAGCGGGGGGGGAAGCCAAAAACATTCAGTACTTC
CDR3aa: CASSLNLAGGEAKNIQYF

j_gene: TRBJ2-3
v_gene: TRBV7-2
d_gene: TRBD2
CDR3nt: TGTGCCAGCAGCTTAATCGGCGGGGGGTCCCCAGATACGCAGTATTTT
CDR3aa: CASSLIGGGSPDTQYF